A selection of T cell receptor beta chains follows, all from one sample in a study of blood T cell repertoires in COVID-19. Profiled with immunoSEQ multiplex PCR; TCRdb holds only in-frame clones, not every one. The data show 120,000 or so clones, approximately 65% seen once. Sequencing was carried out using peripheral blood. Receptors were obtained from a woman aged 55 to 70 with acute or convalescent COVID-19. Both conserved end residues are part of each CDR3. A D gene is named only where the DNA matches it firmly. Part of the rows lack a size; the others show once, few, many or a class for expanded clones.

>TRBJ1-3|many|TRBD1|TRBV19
CASSSDRPTGNTIYF
TGTGCCAGTAGCTCGGACAGGCCGACTGGAAACACCATATATTTT
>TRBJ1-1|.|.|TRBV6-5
CASSYRGMNTEAFF
TGTGCCAGCAGTTACAGGGGAATGAACACTGAAGCTTTCTTT
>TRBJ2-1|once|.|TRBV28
CASTSNLGRYNEQFF
TGTGCCAGCACCTCGAATCTGGGGCGTTACAATGAGCAGTTCTTC
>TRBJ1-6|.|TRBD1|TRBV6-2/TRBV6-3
CASSYSGQGGSPLHF
TGTGCCAGCAGTTACTCGGGACAGGGGGGTTCACCCCTCCACTTT
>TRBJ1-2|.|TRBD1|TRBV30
CAWSPGQAVGYTF
TGTGCCTGGAGCCCGGGACAGGCCGTGGGCTACACCTTC
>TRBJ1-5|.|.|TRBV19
CASSWARGRRGYSNQPQHF
TGTGCCAGTAGTTGGGCGCGGGGGCGCCGGGGATATAGCAATCAGCCCCAGCATTTT
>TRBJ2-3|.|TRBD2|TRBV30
CAWSPGTSGVDTQYF
TGTGCCTGGAGCCCCGGGACTAGCGGGGTAGATACGCAGTATTTT
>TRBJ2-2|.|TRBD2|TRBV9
CASSARTSGNVGELFF
TGTGCCAGCAGCGCCCGGACTAGCGGGAACGTGGGGGAGCTGTTTTTT
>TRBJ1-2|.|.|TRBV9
CASASVEGFGYTF
TGTGCCAGCGCCTCAGTGGAGGGTTTTGGCTACACCTTC
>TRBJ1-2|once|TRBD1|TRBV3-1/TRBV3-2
CASGEPTGAGYTF
TGTGCCAGCGGAGAACCGACAGGGGCTGGCTACACCTTC
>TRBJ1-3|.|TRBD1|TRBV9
CASSVEGATNTIYF
TGTGCCAGCAGCGTTGAGGGGGCTACAAACACCATATATTTT
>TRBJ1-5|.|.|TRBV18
CASSPQAGEGQPQHF
TGTGCCAGCTCACCACAAGCGGGAGAGGGTCAGCCCCAGCATTTT
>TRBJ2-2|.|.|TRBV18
CASSPSRTTMSTGELFF
TGTGCCAGCTCACCAAGTCGGACTACGATGTCCACCGGGGAGCTGTTTTTT
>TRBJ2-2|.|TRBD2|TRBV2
CASSSSGGALGELFF
TGTGCCAGCAGTTCTAGCGGGGGGGCCCTCGGGGAGCTGTTTTTT
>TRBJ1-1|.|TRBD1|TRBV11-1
CASSSTGMNTEAFF
TGTGCCAGCAGCTCGACAGGGATGAACACTGAAGCTTTCTTT
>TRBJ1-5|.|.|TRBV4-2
CASSQGERAKPQHF
TGTGCCAGCAGCCAAGGGGAGAGAGCAAAGCCCCAGCATTTT
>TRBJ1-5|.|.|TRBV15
CATGRAYNQPQHF
TGTGCCACCGGGCGGGCCTACAATCAGCCCCAGCATTTT
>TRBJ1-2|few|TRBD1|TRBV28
CASSLGDNRQGSGYTF
TGTGCCAGCAGTTTAGGAGACAACCGACAGGGGAGTGGCTACACCTTC